This is a list of T cell receptor beta chains from one sample in a study of blood T cells in healthy people across ages. MiXCR, run by TCRdb on the 5' RACE reads, gives a single entry per CDR3 protein. The repertoire has approximately 1.5 million distinct CDR3 sequences, roughly 32% of them found once; the top ten carry around 10%. Sequenced material: blood. The receptors originated from a woman aged 25-40 years in good health. The CDR3 runs from the conserved cysteine through the conserved F or W. The order of the fields is V gene, clone size, J gene, D gene, CDR3 protein, CDR3 DNA. The D gene is left open where the match is weak. Some rows mark clone size as missing; the rest say once, few, many or name a class of expanded clone.

V gene: TRBV4-1
clone size: .
J gene: TRBJ1-1
D gene: TRBD1
CDR3 protein: CASRGTGVGDTEAFF
CDR3 DNA: TGCGCCAGCAGGGGGACAGGGGTAGGGGACACTGAAGCTTTCTTT

V gene: TRBV28
clone size: many
J gene: TRBJ1-2
D gene: .
CDR3 protein: CASNLPGDYGYTF
CDR3 DNA: TGTGCCAGCAACCTTCCGGGTGACTATGGCTACACCTTC

V gene: TRBV5-1
clone size: few
J gene: TRBJ2-2
D gene: .
CDR3 protein: CASKEEYGTGELFF
CDR3 DNA: TGCGCCAGCAAGGAGGAGTACGGCACCGGGGAGCTGTTTTTT

V gene: TRBV5-1
clone size: few
J gene: TRBJ2-5
D gene: .
CDR3 protein: CASSLEQVPGVETQYF
CDR3 DNA: TGCGCCAGCAGCTTGGAGCAGGTGCCAGGGGTAGAGACCCAGTACTTC

V gene: TRBV15
clone size: .
J gene: TRBJ2-3
D gene: TRBD2
CDR3 protein: CATSRDFLLAVSDTQYF
CDR3 DNA: TGTGCCACCAGCAGGGACTTCCTGCTAGCGGTCTCAGATACGCAGTATTTT

V gene: TRBV3-1
clone size: .
J gene: TRBJ1-2
D gene: .
CDR3 protein: CASSQDSTTNYGYTF
CDR3 DNA: TGTGCCAGCAGCCAAGATAGCACAACAAACTATGGCTACACCTTC

V gene: TRBV6-6
clone size: few
J gene: TRBJ2-7
D gene: .
CDR3 protein: CASRGSLTFYEQYF
CDR3 DNA: TGTGCCAGCAGGGGGTCCCTTACGTTCTACGAGCAGTACTTC

V gene: TRBV20-1
clone size: few
J gene: TRBJ2-5
D gene: .
CDR3 protein: CSARADRPETQYF
CDR3 DNA: TGCAGTGCTAGGGCAGACAGGCCCGAGACCCAGTACTTC

V gene: TRBV3-1
clone size: few
J gene: TRBJ2-1
D gene: .
CDR3 protein: CASSQDHGSSSYNEQFF
CDR3 DNA: TGTGCCAGCAGCCAAGATCACGGGAGCAGCTCCTACAATGAGCAGTTCTTC

V gene: TRBV5-5
clone size: .
J gene: TRBJ2-3
D gene: .
CDR3 protein: CASSRLVGSADTQYF
CDR3 DNA: TGTGCCAGCAGCCGACTCGTCGGGTCAGCAGATACGCAGTATTTT

V gene: TRBV24-1
clone size: .
J gene: TRBJ2-1
D gene: .
CDR3 protein: CATSEPLRAGHDEQFF
CDR3 DNA: TGTGCCACCAGTGAGCCACTGAGGGCGGGCCACGATGAGCAGTTCTTC

V gene: TRBV12-3/TRBV12-4
clone size: few
J gene: TRBJ2-3
D gene: .
CDR3 protein: CASSYGQIRTDTQYF
CDR3 DNA: TGTGCCAGCAGTTACGGACAGATCCGGACAGATACGCAGTATTTT

V gene: TRBV29-1
clone size: many
J gene: TRBJ2-3
D gene: .
CDR3 protein: CSVELHGTDTQYF
CDR3 DNA: TGCAGCGTTGAACTTCATGGCACAGATACGCAGTATTTT

V gene: TRBV3-1
clone size: once
J gene: TRBJ2-1
D gene: .
CDR3 protein: CASSQDRGYEQFF
CDR3 DNA: TGTGCCAGCAGCCAAGACAGGGGCTATGAGCAGTTCTTC

V gene: TRBV27
clone size: many
J gene: TRBJ2-7
D gene: .
CDR3 protein: CASSLDRLGYEQYF
CDR3 DNA: TGTGCCAGCAGTTTAGACAGACTGGGATACGAGCAGTACTTC

V gene: TRBV7-9
clone size: .
J gene: TRBJ2-7
D gene: .
CDR3 protein: CASSSGNEQCF
CDR3 DNA: TGTGCCAGCAGCAGTGGGAACGAGCAGTGCTTC

V gene: TRBV18
clone size: .
J gene: TRBJ2-7
D gene: .
CDR3 protein: CASSPFRELGYEQYF
CDR3 DNA: TGTGCCAGCTCACCCTTTAGGGAGTTAGGCTACGAGCAGTACTTC

V gene: TRBV13
clone size: few
J gene: TRBJ2-5
D gene: TRBD2
CDR3 protein: CASSLAGGAVEETQYF
CDR3 DNA: TGTGCCAGCAGCTTAGCGGGGGGGGCAGTCGAAGAGACCCAGTACTTC

V gene: TRBV6-5
clone size: .
J gene: TRBJ1-1
D gene: TRBD1
CDR3 protein: CASSKTGATNTEAFF
CDR3 DNA: TGTGCCAGCAGTAAGACAGGGGCTACGAACACTGAAGCTTTCTTT

V gene: TRBV20-1
clone size: .
J gene: TRBJ1-6
D gene: TRBD1
CDR3 protein: CSASFRGPLNNSPLHF
CDR3 DNA: TGCAGTGCTAGCTTCAGGGGGCCGCTTAATAATTCACCCCTCCACTTT

V gene: TRBV27
clone size: .
J gene: TRBJ1-1
D gene: TRBD1
CDR3 protein: CASSSPTSGQVKAEAFF
CDR3 DNA: TGTGCCAGCAGTTCCCCCACTTCCGGACAGGTCAAGGCTGAAGCTTTCTTT

V gene: TRBV5-1
clone size: .
J gene: TRBJ2-7
D gene: .
CDR3 protein: CAGSRAYEQYF
CDR3 DNA: TGCGCCGGCAGCAGGGCCTACGAGCAGTACTTC

V gene: TRBV7-3
clone size: many
J gene: TRBJ2-1
D gene: .
CDR3 protein: CASSLSPLNEQFF
CDR3 DNA: TGTGCCAGCAGCTTAAGTCCTCTCAATGAGCAGTTCTTC

V gene: TRBV5-1
clone size: .
J gene: TRBJ2-7
D gene: TRBD2
CDR3 protein: CASSSDILAGSYGQYF
CDR3 DNA: TGCGCCAGCAGCAGTGATATTCTAGCGGGGTCCTACGGGCAGTACTTC

V gene: TRBV4-1
clone size: .
J gene: TRBJ2-7
D gene: TRBD2
CDR3 protein: CASSQEKSAGGEQYF
CDR3 DNA: TGCGCCAGCAGCCAAGAGAAGTCAGCGGGAGGCGAGCAGTACTTC

V gene: TRBV18
clone size: .
J gene: TRBJ2-5
D gene: TRBD2
CDR3 protein: CASSPLTSGSWQETQYF
CDR3 DNA: TGTGCCAGCTCACCCCTGACTAGCGGGAGTTGGCAAGAGACCCAGTACTTC

V gene: TRBV5-6
clone size: few
J gene: TRBJ2-3
D gene: .
CDR3 protein: CASSFRGLGADTQYF
CDR3 DNA: TGTGCCAGCAGCTTCCGAGGTCTAGGGGCAGATACGCAGTATTTT

V gene: TRBV5-4
clone size: .
J gene: TRBJ1-1
D gene: TRBD1
CDR3 protein: CASSRLGQGLTGEAFF
CDR3 DNA: TGTGCCAGCAGCAGATTGGGACAGGGATTAACGGGTGAAGCTTTCTTT

V gene: TRBV5-5
clone size: .
J gene: TRBJ2-5
D gene: TRBD2
CDR3 protein: CASSLAVAGGQETQYF
CDR3 DNA: TGTGCCAGCAGCTTGGCGGTAGCGGGGGGCCAAGAGACCCAGTACTTC

V gene: TRBV9
clone size: .
J gene: TRBJ1-1
D gene: .
CDR3 protein: CASSVDDGNTEAFF
CDR3 DNA: TGTGCCAGCAGCGTAGACGACGGGAACACTGAAGCTTTCTTT

V gene: TRBV5-1
clone size: few
J gene: TRBJ2-7
D gene: .
CDR3 protein: CASSLQEPSYEQYF
CDR3 DNA: TGCGCCAGCAGCTTACAGGAACCGTCCTACGAGCAGTACTTC

V gene: TRBV28
clone size: few
J gene: TRBJ1-5
D gene: TRBD1
CDR3 protein: CASSFLGQGDGQPQHF
CDR3 DNA: TGTGCCAGCAGTTTCCTGGGACAGGGGGACGGTCAGCCCCAGCATTTT

V gene: TRBV25-1
clone size: .
J gene: TRBJ1-5
D gene: TRBD1
CDR3 protein: CASRGAQIKPSGTVSNQPQHF
CDR3 DNA: TGTGCCAGCAGAGGAGCACAAATTAAGCCGAGCGGGACAGTAAGCAATCAGCCCCAGCATTTT

V gene: TRBV20-1
clone size: few
J gene: TRBJ1-1
D gene: .
CDR3 protein: CSARDLVREYNTEAFF
CDR3 DNA: TGCAGTGCTAGAGATCTCGTAAGGGAATACAACACTGAAGCTTTCTTT

V gene: TRBV20-1
clone size: .
J gene: TRBJ2-7
D gene: .
CDR3 protein: CSASLGQYEQYF
CDR3 DNA: TGCAGTGCTAGTCTGGGTCAGTACGAGCAGTACTTC

V gene: TRBV4-1
clone size: .
J gene: TRBJ1-2
D gene: TRBD1
CDR3 protein: CASSQDRDRERGYTF
CDR3 DNA: TGCGCCAGCAGCCAAGATAGGGACAGGGAGAGGGGCTACACCTTC

V gene: TRBV10-3
clone size: few
J gene: TRBJ2-7
D gene: .
CDR3 protein: CAISESSLSTYEQYF
CDR3 DNA: TGTGCCATCAGTGAGTCGTCGCTGAGTACCTACGAGCAGTACTTC

V gene: TRBV10-3
clone size: few
J gene: TRBJ2-1
D gene: TRBD2
CDR3 protein: CAISDASGRVVEQFF
CDR3 DNA: TGTGCCATCAGTGATGCCAGCGGGAGGGTTGTTGAGCAGTTCTTC

V gene: TRBV20-1
clone size: .
J gene: TRBJ2-1
D gene: .
CDR3 protein: CSARPESGLTAGQFF
CDR3 DNA: TGCAGTGCCCGTCCCGAGTCCGGATTAACTGCTGGGCAGTTCTTC

V gene: TRBV15
clone size: few
J gene: TRBJ2-5
D gene: TRBD1
CDR3 protein: CATSREGTVQETQYF
CDR3 DNA: TGTGCCACCAGCAGAGAAGGGACAGTCCAAGAGACCCAGTACTTC

V gene: TRBV27
clone size: few
J gene: TRBJ1-2
D gene: .
CDR3 protein: CASSFEGWGYGYTF
CDR3 DNA: TGTGCCAGCAGTTTCGAAGGTTGGGGCTATGGCTACACCTTC

V gene: TRBV4-1
clone size: .
J gene: TRBJ1-5
D gene: TRBD1
CDR3 protein: CASSQVIARRGGNQPQHF
CDR3 DNA: TGCGCCAGCAGCCAAGTAATTGCCCGCAGGGGGGGCAATCAGCCCCAGCATTTT

V gene: TRBV4-1
clone size: .
J gene: TRBJ1-1
D gene: TRBD1
CDR3 protein: CASSPLQGANVEAFF
CDR3 DNA: TGCGCCAGCAGCCCGCTACAGGGGGCGAACGTTGAAGCTTTCTTT

V gene: TRBV4-1
clone size: .
J gene: TRBJ1-5
D gene: .
CDR3 protein: CASQRGFYSNQPQHF
CDR3 DNA: TGCGCCAGCCAGCGGGGGTTCTATAGCAATCAGCCCCAGCATTTT

V gene: TRBV29-1
clone size: .
J gene: TRBJ1-4
D gene: .
CDR3 protein: CSIRGQLNEKLFF
CDR3 DNA: TGCAGCATCCGCGGACAGCTTAATGAAAAACTGTTTTTT

V gene: TRBV19
clone size: .
J gene: TRBJ2-2
D gene: TRBD2
CDR3 protein: CAVSGRIDTGELFF
CDR3 DNA: TGTGCCGTAAGCGGGAGGATTGACACCGGGGAGCTGTTTTTT

V gene: TRBV20-1
clone size: few
J gene: TRBJ2-7
D gene: .
CDR3 protein: CSAFGVTYEQYF
CDR3 DNA: TGCAGTGCTTTCGGGGTGACTTACGAGCAGTACTTC

V gene: TRBV6-1
clone size: .
J gene: TRBJ2-7
D gene: .
CDR3 protein: CASSESRASYYEQYF
CDR3 DNA: TGTGCCAGCAGTGAATCCCGGGCCAGTTACTACGAGCAGTACTTC

V gene: TRBV7-8
clone size: once
J gene: TRBJ2-3
D gene: TRBD2
CDR3 protein: CASSLVVLAGGTDTQYF
CDR3 DNA: TGTGCCAGCAGCTTAGTAGTACTAGCGGGGGGCACAGATACGCAGTATTTT

V gene: TRBV5-5
clone size: once
J gene: TRBJ2-7
D gene: TRBD1
CDR3 protein: CASSQGQGAWYEQYF
CDR3 DNA: TGTGCCAGCAGCCAAGGACAGGGGGCATGGTACGAGCAGTACTTC

V gene: TRBV3-1
clone size: once
J gene: TRBJ2-1
D gene: TRBD2
CDR3 protein: CASGPALAGYEQFF
CDR3 DNA: TGTGCCAGCGGCCCGGCCCTAGCGGGCTATGAGCAGTTCTTC

V gene: TRBV10-3
clone size: .
J gene: TRBJ1-2
D gene: .
CDR3 protein: CAINLDNYGYTF
CDR3 DNA: TGTGCCATCAATTTGGATAACTATGGCTACACCTTC

V gene: TRBV13
clone size: few
J gene: TRBJ2-7
D gene: TRBD2
CDR3 protein: CASSRNSGSAYEQYF
CDR3 DNA: TGTGCCAGCAGCCGGAATAGCGGGAGTGCATACGAGCAGTACTTC

V gene: TRBV20-1
clone size: .
J gene: TRBJ1-2
D gene: .
CDR3 protein: CSASLVGREFAGWDGYTF
CDR3 DNA: TGCAGTGCTAGTTTGGTAGGCAGGGAGTTTGCTGGATGGGATGGCTACACCTTC

V gene: TRBV9
clone size: .
J gene: TRBJ2-3
D gene: .
CDR3 protein: CASSVGFSSTDTQYF
CDR3 DNA: TGTGCCAGCAGCGTAGGGTTCTCGAGCACAGATACGCAGTATTTT

V gene: TRBV12-3/TRBV12-4
clone size: few
J gene: TRBJ1-2
D gene: TRBD1
CDR3 protein: CASSFSGQGATGYTF
CDR3 DNA: TGTGCCAGCAGTTTTTCGGGACAGGGGGCGACTGGCTACACCTTC

V gene: TRBV6-6
clone size: few
J gene: TRBJ1-2
D gene: TRBD1
CDR3 protein: CASTRQGVSYTF
CDR3 DNA: TGTGCCAGCACCAGACAGGGTGTGAGCTACACCTTC

V gene: TRBV20-1
clone size: few
J gene: TRBJ2-7
D gene: TRBD2
CDR3 protein: CSASARGLEPTALPYEQYF
CDR3 DNA: TGCAGTGCTAGTGCTAGGGGACTAGAACCCACCGCTTTGCCCTACGAGCAGTACTTC

V gene: TRBV28
clone size: .
J gene: TRBJ2-7
D gene: TRBD2
CDR3 protein: CASSFLTLKTSDSYEQYF
CDR3 DNA: TGTGCCAGCAGTTTCCTCACACTGAAGACTAGCGACTCCTACGAGCAGTACTTC